The 26 T cell receptor beta chains presented below share a single source sample, sequenced in a study of blood T cell repertoires in COVID-19. Only in-frame clones appear in the TCRdb table, and some are missing; sequencing was by immunoSEQ multiplex PCR. The sample records some 300,000 clones, around 90% being singletons. Sequencing was performed on PBMCs or T cells enriched from blood (not recorded which). The receptors originated from a woman aged 18-30 years with acute COVID-19.

This clone was counted only a few times. The rearrangement joins TRBV19 to TRBJ1-6, with TRBD1 matching 7 bases. Germline V gives CDR1 LNHDA, CDR2 SQIVND (reference sequence). The ends lost 6 bases at V and 10 bases at J; junction bases unmatched: 6. CDR3 length: 13 amino acids. CDR3 bases: TGTGCCAGTAGGCGACAGGGAGGCTCACCCCTCCACTTT. Translating gives CASRRQGGSPLHF.

The V and J genes are TRBV19 and TRBJ2-1; 7 nucleotides match TRBD1. The CDR3 extends over 14 amino acids. J was trimmed by 5 bases and V by 5 bases; bases with no gene match: 6. Germline-derived CDR1 and CDR2 are LNHDA and SQIVND (reference sequence). The CDR3 here is CASSDRDWDNEQFF. CDR3 bases: TGTGCCAGTAGTGACAGGGATTGGGACAATGAGCAGTTCTTC.

The chain is built from TRBV3-1 (or the pseudogene TRBV3-2) and TRBJ1-1; D may be TRBD1 (5 bases). V was cut by 4 bases and J by 3 bases, with 21 bases left in between. CDR1 is LGHDT and CDR2 is YNNKEL in the germline V gene (reference sequence). The CDR3 totals 17 residues. This CDR3 reads CASSPYGAGHKDTEAFF. The CDR3 bases are TGTGCCAGCAGCCCTTATGGGGCAGGCCACAAGGACACTGAAGCTTTCTTT.

The genes are TRBV6-5 and TRBJ1-2; the match to TRBD1 covers 8 bases. The V gene's germline CDR1 is MNHEY and CDR2 SVGAGI. The CDR3 consists of 15 residues. Trimming cost V 5 bases and J 5 bases; bases outside gene matches: 10. The CDR3 is CASSPPGQGGYGYTF. The CDR3 DNA is TGTGCCAGCAGTCCCCCCGGACAGGGAGGATATGGCTACACCTTC.

The genes are TRBV4-1 and TRBJ2-7; D is perhaps TRBD2 (6 bases). Germline V CDR1 and CDR2: MGHRA, YSYEKL. V lost 3 bases and J lost 1, with 13 bases in between. The CDR3 totals 15 residues. The CDR3 region is CASSQGGDYSYEQYF. The CDR3 DNA reads as TGCGCCAGCAGCCAGGGGGGTGACTATTCCTACGAGCAGTACTTC.

V is TRBV14 and J is TRBJ2-5; 10 nucleotides line up with TRBD2. Germline V gene sequence: CDR1 SGHDN, CDR2 FVKESK. This CDR3 has 15 amino acids. V shed 0 bases and J 5 bases; nucleotides not matched to a gene: 3. This chain's CDR3 is CASSQDLAGVETQYF. CDR3 DNA: TGTGCCAGCAGCCAAGACCTAGCGGGAGTTGAGACCCAGTACTTC.

The chain has TRBV28 and TRBJ2-3; D perhaps matches TRBD1 (6 bases). Trimming took off 5 bases at V and 0 bases at J, with 12 bases between the two ends. Germline V gene data show CDR1 as MDHEN and CDR2 as SYDVKM. The CDR3 covers 15 residues. CDR3 sequence reads: CASSTGTTSTDTQYF. The CDR3 region has the DNA TGTGCCAGCAGTACCGGGACAACCAGCACAGATACGCAGTATTTT.

CDR3 loop: CASSHGTGYQPQHF. The CDR3, as DNA: TGTGCCAGCAGCCATGGGACAGGCTATCAGCCCCAGCATTTT. The chain carries TRBV3-1 (or the pseudogene TRBV3-2) and TRBJ1-5; the match to TRBD1 covers 8 bases. This CDR3 is 14 amino acids long. Germline values: CDR1 LGHDT, CDR2 YNNKEL (reference sequence). J gave up 5 bases and V 3 bases, and 3 bases lay outside the gene matches.

The chain uses TRBV25-1 and TRBJ1-2; D may be TRBD1 (5 bases). CDR3 length: 12 amino acids. Trimming stripped 6 bases from V and 7 bases from J, with 12 bases between. The germline CDR1 and CDR2 sequences are MGHDK and SYGVNS. The CDR3 DNA follows: TGTGCCAGCAGAGCGGGGGGTCCTGGCTACACCTTC. This gives the protein CASRAGGPGYTF.

The chain couples TRBV6-2 or TRBV6-3 to TRBJ2-7, with D tentatively TRBD2 (5 bases). CDR1 is MNHEY, CDR2 SVGEGT, per germline. The ends were cut back, 4 bases at V and 7 bases at J, with 17 bases in the middle. The CDR3 totals 14 residues. The DNA of the CDR3 is TGTGCCAGCAGTTGGGAGTCGTTAGAGAGGGAGCAGTACTTC. Its protein is CASSWESLEREQYF.

The sample holds one count of this clone. The chain links TRBV5-1 to TRBJ2-7, with 12 bases fitting TRBD2. The germline V gene encodes CDR1 SGHRS and CDR2 YFSETQ. This CDR3 is built from 16 residues. Losses at the gene ends were 0 bases for V and 5 bases for J; bases not matched to a gene: 6. The CDR3 DNA reads TGCGCCAGCAGCTTGGTTGCTAGCGGGAGGGTAGACGAGCAGTACTTC. Translation: CASSLVASGRVDEQYF.

The chain has TRBV5-4 and TRBJ1-3; D remains ambiguous. Trimming took off 0 bases at V and 2 bases at J, with 12 bases between the two ends. Looked up from germline, CDR1 is SGHNT and CDR2 is YYREEE (reference sequence). This CDR3 is 16 amino acids long. CDR3 residues: CASSLDLPNTGNTIYF. In nucleotides, the CDR3 is TGTGCCAGCAGCTTGGACCTGCCCAACACTGGAAACACCATATATTTT.

In its sample, this clone was seen once. The chain recombines TRBV9 with TRBJ2-7, with D perhaps TRBD2 (6 bases). V lost 0 bases and J lost 9, with 19 bases in between. The CDR3 consists of 15 residues. The germline gives CDR1 SGDLS, CDR2 YYNGEE. The CDR3 sequence is CASSVEGQGGSGQYF. CDR3 nucleotides: TGTGCCAGCAGCGTAGAGGGTCAGGGAGGTTCGGGGCAGTACTTC. The full variable domain, rest sourced from reference TRBV9 and TRBJ2-7, is DSGVTQTPKHLITATGQRVTLRCSPRSGDLSVYWYQQSLDQGLQFLIQYYNGEERAKGNILERFSAQQFPDLHSELNLSSLELGDSALYFCASSVEGQGGSGQYFGPGTRLTVT.

J is TRBJ1-1 and V is TRBV2; TRBD1 matches at 8 bases. Germline assignment: CDR1 SNHLY and CDR2 FYNNEI. This CDR3 has 13 amino acids. The trim removed 3 bases at V and 6 bases at J, leaving 3 bases unmatched. CDR3 loop: CASSDYRGAEAFF. The CDR3 coding sequence is TGTGCCAGCAGTGACTACAGGGGGGCTGAAGCTTTCTTT.

This chain connects TRBV10-2 to TRBJ2-7; possibly TRBD2 for D (6 bases). This CDR3 is 13 amino acids long. The V end was cut by 10 bases, the J end by 4 bases, with 17 bases between. Germline values: CDR1 WSHSY, CDR2 SAAADI. CDR3 sequence (DNA): TGCGCCATGTCTCGGGACTTACTTTACGAGCAGTACTTC. As protein: CAMSRDLLYEQYF.

This clone appeared a few times. The rearrangement joins TRBV7-9 to TRBJ2-1; D not certain. The CDR3 contains 16 residues. Germline CDR1 SEHNR, CDR2 FQNEAQ (reference sequence). V shed 5 bases and J shed 5 bases, with 19 bases lying between them. CDR3 nucleotide sequence: TGTGCCAGCAGCCCCCGTATTCCCAATTCTAACAATGAGCAGTTCTTC. Residues: CASSPRIPNSNNEQFF.

The CDR3 region has the DNA TGCGCCAGCAGCCAAGACGGCGGGAGCTCCTACAATGAGCAGTTCTTC. Protein sequence: CASSQDGGSSYNEQFF. The gene calls are TRBV4-1 and TRBJ2-1; 7 bases are shared with TRBD2. Germline assignment: CDR1 MGHRA and CDR2 YSYEKL. Trimming cost V 0 bases and J 0 bases; bases outside gene matches: 2. The CDR3 loop spans 16 amino acids.

The V call is TRBV2, the J call TRBJ1-1; D is possibly TRBD1 (5 bases). CDR3 length: 12 amino acids. Germline CDR1 and CDR2: SNHLY and FYNNEI. V shed 9 bases and J shed 8 bases, with 16 bases lying between them. In DNA form, the CDR3 reads TGTGCCAGAAACTCCGAAGACAGCGAAGCTTTCTTT. It yields the protein CARNSEDSEAFF.

The chain recombines TRBV10-3 with TRBJ1-3, with a weak D call TRBD1 (6 bases). This CDR3 is built from 13 residues. Deletions cut 11 bases from V and 1 base from J, with 12 bases between. CDR1 is ENHRY and CDR2 is SYGVKD in the germline V gene. CDR3 DNA sequence: TGTGCCCACCAACAGGGTTCTGGAAACACCATATATTTT. This gives the protein CAHQQGSGNTIYF.

The CDR3 DNA reads as TGTGCCAGCAGTCCGACGGCTAGCGGGTACTTAGAGTGGCAAGAGACCCAGTACTTC. Protein sequence: CASSPTASGYLEWQETQYF. The chain joins TRBV28 to TRBJ2-5; 8 bases fit TRBD2. V lost 5 bases and J lost 2; bases outside the gene matches: 19. The germline V gene encodes CDR1 MDHEN and CDR2 SYDVKM. The CDR3 loop spans 19 amino acids.

This clone occurred once. The V and J genes are TRBV13 and TRBJ1-1, with 8 bases that match TRBD1. The CDR3 has 18 amino acids. V was pared by 5 bases and J by 0 bases, with 14 bases of the junction left unmatched. The germline V gene has CDR1 PRHDT and CDR2 FYEKMQ (reference sequence). The CDR3 region is CASSLEGTGRRMNTEAFF. CDR3 DNA sequence: TGTGCCAGCAGCCTAGAAGGGACAGGACGGCGCATGAACACTGAAGCTTTCTTT.

This chain links TRBV29-1 with TRBJ1-1, with no clear D. CDR3 length equals 12 residues. Germline CDR1 SQVTM, CDR2 ANQGSEA. Trimming shortened V by 4 bases and J by 1 base, and 7 bases separated the two germline ends. CDR3 in amino acids: CSVVAPNTEAFF. CDR3 coding DNA: TGCAGCGTTGTAGCCCCGAACACTGAAGCTTTCTTT.

This chain connects TRBV21-1 to TRBJ2-5; the DNA was not compared with TRBD2, the D call given in the table. TRBV21-1 is deemed a pseudogene. There are 15 residues in the CDR3. The chain's CDR3 is CASSNPSGYQETQYF. In DNA form, the CDR3 reads TGTGCCAGCAGCAATCCTAGCGGGTACCAAGAGACCCAGTACTTC.

The rearrangement joins TRBV6-5 to TRBJ2-7; TRBD1 matches 7 bases. Germline V gives CDR1 MNHEY, CDR2 SVGAGI. V gave up 7 bases and J gave up 0 bases; unmatched junction bases: 6. The CDR3 totals 14 residues. CDR3 nucleotide sequence: TGTGCCAGCAACCAACAGGGGAGCTCCTACGAGCAGTACTTC. It translates to CASNQQGSSYEQYF.

This chain links TRBV6-5 with TRBJ1-1, with 7 bases matching TRBD1. This CDR3 comprises 14 residues. Germline values: CDR1 MNHEY, CDR2 SVGAGI. The J segment lost 0 bases and the V segment lost 6 bases, leaving 4 bases of the junction unmatched. The DNA for the CDR3 is TGTGCCAGCAGAGAGACAGGGATGAACACTGAAGCTTTCTTT. Residues: CASRETGMNTEAFF.

The rearrangement uses TRBV18 and TRBJ2-7; 7 nucleotides match TRBD1. Germline trimming cut 4 bases from V and 7 bases from J; bases unmatched to any gene: 13. This CDR3 has 15 amino acids. Germline-derived CDR1 and CDR2 are KGHSH and LQKENI. For the CDR3, the DNA is TGTGCCAGCTCACTTAGGGACAGCCCGATCGGGGAGCAGTACTTC. Amino acids: CASSLRDSPIGEQYF.